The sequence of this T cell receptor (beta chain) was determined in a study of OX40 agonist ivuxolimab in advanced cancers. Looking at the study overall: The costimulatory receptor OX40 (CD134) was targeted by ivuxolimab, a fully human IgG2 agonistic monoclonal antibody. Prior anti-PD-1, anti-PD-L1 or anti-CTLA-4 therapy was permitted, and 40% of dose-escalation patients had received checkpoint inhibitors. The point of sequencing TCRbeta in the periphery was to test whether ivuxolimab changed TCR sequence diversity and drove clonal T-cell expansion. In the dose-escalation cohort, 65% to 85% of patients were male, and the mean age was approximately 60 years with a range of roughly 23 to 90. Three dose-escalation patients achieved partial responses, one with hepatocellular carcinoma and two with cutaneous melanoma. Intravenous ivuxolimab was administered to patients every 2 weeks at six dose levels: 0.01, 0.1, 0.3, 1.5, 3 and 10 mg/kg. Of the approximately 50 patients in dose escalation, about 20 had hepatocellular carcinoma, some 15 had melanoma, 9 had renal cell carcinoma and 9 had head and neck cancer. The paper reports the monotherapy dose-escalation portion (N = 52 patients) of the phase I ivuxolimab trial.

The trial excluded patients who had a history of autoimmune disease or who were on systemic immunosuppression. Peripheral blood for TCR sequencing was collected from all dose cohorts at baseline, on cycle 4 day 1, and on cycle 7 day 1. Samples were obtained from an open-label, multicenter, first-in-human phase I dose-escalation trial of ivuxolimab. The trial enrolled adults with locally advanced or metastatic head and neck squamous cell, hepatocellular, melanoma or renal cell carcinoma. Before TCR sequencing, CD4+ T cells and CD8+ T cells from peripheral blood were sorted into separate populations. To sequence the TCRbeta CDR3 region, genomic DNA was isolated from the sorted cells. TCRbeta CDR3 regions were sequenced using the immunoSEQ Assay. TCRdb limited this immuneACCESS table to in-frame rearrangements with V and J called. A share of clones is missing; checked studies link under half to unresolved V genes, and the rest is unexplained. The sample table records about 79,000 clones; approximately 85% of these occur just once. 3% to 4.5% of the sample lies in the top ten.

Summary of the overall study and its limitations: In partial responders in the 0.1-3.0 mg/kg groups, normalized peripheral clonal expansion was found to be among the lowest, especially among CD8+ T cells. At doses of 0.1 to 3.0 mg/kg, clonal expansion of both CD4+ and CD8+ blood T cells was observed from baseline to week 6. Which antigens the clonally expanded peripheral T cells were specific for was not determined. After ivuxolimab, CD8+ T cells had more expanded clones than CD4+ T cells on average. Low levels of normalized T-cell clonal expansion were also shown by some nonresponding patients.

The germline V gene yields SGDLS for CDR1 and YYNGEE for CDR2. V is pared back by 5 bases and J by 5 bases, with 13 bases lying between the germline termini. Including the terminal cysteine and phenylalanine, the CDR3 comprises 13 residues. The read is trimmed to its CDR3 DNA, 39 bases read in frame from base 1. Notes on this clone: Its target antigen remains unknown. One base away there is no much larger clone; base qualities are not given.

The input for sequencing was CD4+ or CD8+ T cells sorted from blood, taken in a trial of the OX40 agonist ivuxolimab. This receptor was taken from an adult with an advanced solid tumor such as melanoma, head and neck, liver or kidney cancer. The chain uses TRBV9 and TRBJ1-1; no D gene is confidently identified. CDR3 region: CASRPAGLTEAFF. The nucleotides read TGTGCCAGCAGGCCAGCGGGGTTGACTGAAGCTTTCTTT.